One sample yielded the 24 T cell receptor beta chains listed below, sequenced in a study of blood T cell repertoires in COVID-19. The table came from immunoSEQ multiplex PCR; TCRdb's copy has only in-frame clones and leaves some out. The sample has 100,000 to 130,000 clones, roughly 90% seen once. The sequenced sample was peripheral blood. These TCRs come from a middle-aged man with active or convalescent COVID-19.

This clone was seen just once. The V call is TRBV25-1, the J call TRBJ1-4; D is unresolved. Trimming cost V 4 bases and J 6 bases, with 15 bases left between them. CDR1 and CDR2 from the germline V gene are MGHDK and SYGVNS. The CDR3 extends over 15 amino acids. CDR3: CASSAERQSYEKLFF. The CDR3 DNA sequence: TGTGCCAGCAGTGCCGAGAGGCAGTCCTATGAAAAACTGTTTTTT.

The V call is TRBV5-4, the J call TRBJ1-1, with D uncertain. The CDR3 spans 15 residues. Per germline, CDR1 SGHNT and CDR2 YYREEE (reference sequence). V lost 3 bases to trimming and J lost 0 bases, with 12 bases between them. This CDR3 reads CASSWEKGVNTEAFF. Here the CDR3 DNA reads TGTGCCAGCAGCTGGGAGAAGGGTGTGAACACTGAAGCTTTCTTT.

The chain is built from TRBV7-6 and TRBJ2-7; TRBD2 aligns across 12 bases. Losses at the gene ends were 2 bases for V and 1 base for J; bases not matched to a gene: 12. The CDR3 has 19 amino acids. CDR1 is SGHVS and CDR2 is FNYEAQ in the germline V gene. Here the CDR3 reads CASSLPPGTSGLASYEQYF. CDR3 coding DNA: TGTGCCAGCAGCTTACCTCCCGGGACTAGCGGGCTAGCTTCCTACGAGCAGTACTTC. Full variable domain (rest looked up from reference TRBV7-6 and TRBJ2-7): GAGVSQSPRYKVTKRGQDVALRCDPISGHVSLYWYRQALGQGPEFLTYFNYEAQQDKSGLPNDRFSAERPEGSISTLTIQRTEQRDSAMYRCASSLPPGTSGLASYEQYFGPGTRLTVT.

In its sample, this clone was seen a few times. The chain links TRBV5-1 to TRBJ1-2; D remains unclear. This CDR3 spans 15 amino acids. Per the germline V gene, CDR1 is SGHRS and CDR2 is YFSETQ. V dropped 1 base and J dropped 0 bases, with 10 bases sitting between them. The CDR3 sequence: CASSLTLNTNYGYTF. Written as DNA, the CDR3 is TGCGCCAGCAGCTTGACACTAAACACTAACTATGGCTACACCTTC.

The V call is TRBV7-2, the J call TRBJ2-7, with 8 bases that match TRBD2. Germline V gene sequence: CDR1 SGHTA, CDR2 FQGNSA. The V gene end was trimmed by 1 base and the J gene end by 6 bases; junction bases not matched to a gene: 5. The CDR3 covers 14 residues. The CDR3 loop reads CASSLEAGTSEQYF. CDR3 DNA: TGTGCCAGCAGCTTAGAGGCCGGGACTAGCGAGCAGTACTTC.

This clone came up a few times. The CDR3 DNA follows: TGCGCCAGCAGCTTAGAAGGGGGCCGACAAGAGACCCAGTACTTC. Protein sequence: CASSLEGGRQETQYF. This chain connects TRBV5-1 to TRBJ2-5, with TRBD1 matching 7 bases. This CDR3 has 15 amino acids. The trim removed 2 bases at V and 2 bases at J, leaving 6 bases unmatched. The germline V gene encodes CDR1 SGHRS and CDR2 YFSETQ. The full variable domain, rest sourced from reference TRBV5-1 and TRBJ2-5, is KAGVTQTPRYLIKTRGQQVTLSCSPISGHRSVSWYQQTPGQGLQFLFEYFSETQRNKGNFPGRFSGRQFSNSRSEMNVSTLELGDSALYLCASSLEGGRQETQYFGPGTRLLVL.

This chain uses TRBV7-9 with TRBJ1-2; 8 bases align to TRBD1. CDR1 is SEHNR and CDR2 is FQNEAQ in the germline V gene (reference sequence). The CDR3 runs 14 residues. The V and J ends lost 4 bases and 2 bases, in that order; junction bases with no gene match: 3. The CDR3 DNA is TGTGCCAGCAGCTCCGGACAGGGAAACTATGGCTACACCTTC. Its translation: CASSSGQGNYGYTF.

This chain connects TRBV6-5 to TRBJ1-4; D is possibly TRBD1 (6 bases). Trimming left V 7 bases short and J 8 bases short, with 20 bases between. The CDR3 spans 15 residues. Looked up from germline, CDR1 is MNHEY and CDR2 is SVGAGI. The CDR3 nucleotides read TGTGCCAGCATGCCCTTAGGGGGAGTTGGGGAAAAACTGTTTTTT. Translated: CASMPLGGVGEKLFF.

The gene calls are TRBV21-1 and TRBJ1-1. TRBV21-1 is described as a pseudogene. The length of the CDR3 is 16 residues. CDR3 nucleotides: TGTGCCAGCAGCAAAGATGGGGGGACGGTGAACACTGAAGCTTTCTTT. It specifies CASSKDGGTVNTEAFF.

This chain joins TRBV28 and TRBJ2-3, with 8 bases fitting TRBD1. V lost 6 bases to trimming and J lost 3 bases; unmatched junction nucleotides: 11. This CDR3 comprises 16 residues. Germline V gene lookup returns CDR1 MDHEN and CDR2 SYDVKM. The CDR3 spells CASSRTGHGRTDTQYF. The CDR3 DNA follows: TGTGCCAGCAGCCGGACAGGGCATGGGAGGACAGATACGCAGTATTTT.

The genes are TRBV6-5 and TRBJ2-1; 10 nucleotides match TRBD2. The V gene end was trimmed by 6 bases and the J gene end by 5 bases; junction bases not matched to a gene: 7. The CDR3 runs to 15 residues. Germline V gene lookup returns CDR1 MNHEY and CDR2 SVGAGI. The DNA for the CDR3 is TGTGCCAGCAGCTTAAAACTAGCGGGGAACAATGAGCAGTTCTTC. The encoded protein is CASSLKLAGNNEQFF.

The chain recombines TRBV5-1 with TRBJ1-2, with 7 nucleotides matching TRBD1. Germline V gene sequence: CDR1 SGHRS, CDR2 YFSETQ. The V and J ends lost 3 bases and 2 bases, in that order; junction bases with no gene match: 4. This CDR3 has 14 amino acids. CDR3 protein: CASSSGTANYGYTF. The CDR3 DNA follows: TGCGCCAGCAGCTCCGGGACAGCCAACTATGGCTACACCTTC.

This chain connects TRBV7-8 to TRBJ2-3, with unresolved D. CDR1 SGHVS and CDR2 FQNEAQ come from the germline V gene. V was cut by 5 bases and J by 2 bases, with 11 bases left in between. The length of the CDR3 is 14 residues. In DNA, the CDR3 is TGTGCCAGCAGCCCAGAGGCTTTCACAGATACGCAGTATTTT. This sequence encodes CASSPEAFTDTQYF. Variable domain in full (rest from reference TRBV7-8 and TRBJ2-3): GAGVSQSPRYKVAKRGQDVALRCDPISGHVSLFWYQQALGQGPEFLTYFQNEAQLDKSGLPSDRFFAERPEGSVSTLKIQRTQQEDSAVYLCASSPEAFTDTQYFGPGTRLTVL.

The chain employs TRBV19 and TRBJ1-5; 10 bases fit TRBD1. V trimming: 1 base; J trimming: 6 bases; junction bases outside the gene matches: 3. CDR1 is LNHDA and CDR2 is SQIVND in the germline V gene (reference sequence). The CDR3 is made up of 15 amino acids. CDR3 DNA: TGTGCCAGTAGTATAGGCGGACAGGGGGTTCAGCCCCAGCATTTT. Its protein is CASSIGGQGVQPQHF.

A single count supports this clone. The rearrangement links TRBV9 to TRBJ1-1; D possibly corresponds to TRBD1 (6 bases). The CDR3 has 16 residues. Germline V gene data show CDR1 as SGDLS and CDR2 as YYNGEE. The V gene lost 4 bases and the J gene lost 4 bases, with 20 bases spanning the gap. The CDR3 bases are TGTGCCAGCAGCCTCAATGATGGGGGCACAGGCACTGAAGCTTTCTTT. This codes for CASSLNDGGTGTEAFF.

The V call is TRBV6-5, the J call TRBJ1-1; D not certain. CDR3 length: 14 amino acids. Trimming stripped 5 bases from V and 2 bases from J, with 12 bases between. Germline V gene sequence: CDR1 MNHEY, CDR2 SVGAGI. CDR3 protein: CASSPTGSNTEAFF. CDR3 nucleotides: TGTGCCAGCAGTCCGACCGGGAGTAACACTGAAGCTTTCTTT.

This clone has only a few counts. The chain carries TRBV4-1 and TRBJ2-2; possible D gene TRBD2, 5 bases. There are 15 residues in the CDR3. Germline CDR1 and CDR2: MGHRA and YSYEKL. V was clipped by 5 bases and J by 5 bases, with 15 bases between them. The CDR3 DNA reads TGCGCCAGCAGCTTCCTGGCCGTAGCGACCGGGGAGCTGTTTTTT. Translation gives CASSFLAVATGELFF.

The CDR3 nucleotides read TGTGCCTGGAGTAAGGGGGTGATGTCTGAAGCTTTCTTT. Its protein product is CAWSKGVMSEAFF. This chain uses TRBV30 with TRBJ1-1; maybe TRBD1 (6 bases). V dropped 2 bases and J dropped 6 bases, with 13 bases sitting between them. Germline V gene lookup returns CDR1 GTSNPN and CDR2 SVGIG (reference sequence). The CDR3 is 13 residues long.

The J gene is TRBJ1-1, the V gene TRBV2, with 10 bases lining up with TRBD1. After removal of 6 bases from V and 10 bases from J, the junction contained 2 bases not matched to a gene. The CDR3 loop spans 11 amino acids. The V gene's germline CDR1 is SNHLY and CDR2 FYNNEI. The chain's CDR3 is CASRDRGRAFF. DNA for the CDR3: TGTGCCAGCAGGGACAGGGGGAGAGCTTTCTTT.

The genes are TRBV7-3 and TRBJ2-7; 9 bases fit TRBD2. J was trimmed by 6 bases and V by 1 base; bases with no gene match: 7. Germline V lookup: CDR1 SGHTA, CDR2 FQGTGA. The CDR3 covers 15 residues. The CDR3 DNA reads TGTGCCAGCAGCTTAATGTTGGGGACTAGCTTCGAGCAGTACTTC. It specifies CASSLMLGTSFEQYF.

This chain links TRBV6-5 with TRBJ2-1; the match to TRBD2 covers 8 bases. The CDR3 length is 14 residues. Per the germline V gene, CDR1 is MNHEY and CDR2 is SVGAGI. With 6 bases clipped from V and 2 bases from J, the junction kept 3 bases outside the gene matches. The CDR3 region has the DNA TGTGCCAGCAGACTACTAGCGGCCTACAATGAGCAGTTCTTC. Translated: CASRLLAAYNEQFF.

The DNA of the CDR3 is TGCGCCAGCAGCCAAGAGTCAGACAGGGTAAGCGCAGCTTTCTTT. Translation gives CASSQESDRVSAAFF. This chain uses TRBV4-3 with TRBJ1-1; 7 bases align to TRBD1. Per the germline V gene, CDR1 is LGHNA and CDR2 is YSLEER. V shed 0 bases, J shed 10 bases, and the junction held 11 bases outside the gene matches. The CDR3 length is 15 residues.

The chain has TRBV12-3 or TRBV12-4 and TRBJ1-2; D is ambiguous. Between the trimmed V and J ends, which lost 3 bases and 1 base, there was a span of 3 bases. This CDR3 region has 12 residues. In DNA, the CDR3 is TGTGCCAGCAGTTTTAGTAACTATGGCTACACCTTC. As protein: CASSFSNYGYTF.

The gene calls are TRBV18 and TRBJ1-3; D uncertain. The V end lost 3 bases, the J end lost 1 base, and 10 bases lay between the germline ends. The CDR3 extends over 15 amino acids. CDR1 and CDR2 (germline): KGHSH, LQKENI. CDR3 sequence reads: CASSPSLASGNTIYF. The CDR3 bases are TGTGCCAGCTCACCTTCGTTAGCTTCTGGAAACACCATATATTTT.